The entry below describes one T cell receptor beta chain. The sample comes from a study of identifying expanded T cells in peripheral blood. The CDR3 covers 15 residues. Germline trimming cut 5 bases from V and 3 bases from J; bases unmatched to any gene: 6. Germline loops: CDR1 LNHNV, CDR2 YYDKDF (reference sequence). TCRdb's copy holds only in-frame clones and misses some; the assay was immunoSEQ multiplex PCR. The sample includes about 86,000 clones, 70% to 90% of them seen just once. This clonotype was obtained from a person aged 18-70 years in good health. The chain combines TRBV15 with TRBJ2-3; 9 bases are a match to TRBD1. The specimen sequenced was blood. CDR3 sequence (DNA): TGTGCCACCAGCTGGGGACAGGGAGGGACAGATACGCAGTATTTT. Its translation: CATSWGQGGTDTQYF.